This TCR beta chain was identified during a study of read filtering for tumor transcriptome and immune sequencing. Study in general: The cohort had about 16 men and more than 11 women aged roughly 40 to 90, mean about 70 years. Roughly 8 patients were R-ISS I, more than 15 were R-ISS II, roughly seven were R-ISS III. Study outcomes and limitations: Even smaller IR-seq throughput identified most shared clonotypes. About 81.9% of IR-seq clonotypes had one read, totaling around 3.4% of reads; RNA-seq: around 77% and 45%.

Germline CDR1 is MDHEN and CDR2 is SYDVKM. Unmatched junction bases numbered 7, after V lost 6 bases and J lost 2 bases. The CDR3 runs 15 residues. Notes on this clonotype: The target antigen is unknown.

Molecular barcoded adaptors covering alpha/delta and beta/gamma chains were used on roughly 400 ng RNA. Via MiXCR, TCRdb re-called the reads, giving one row per CDR3 protein. The sample lists about 61,000 distinct CDR3 sequences, under 20% occurring once. The origin of this receptor is a donor aged 40 or older with multiple myeloma. This chain connects TRBV28 to TRBJ2-5; 9 bases are a match to TRBD1. Sequencing was carried out using a population of CD138-negative cells sorted from bone marrow. CDR3 coding DNA: TGTGCCAGCAGATTGGGACAGGGACTTCAAGAGACCCAGTACTTC. Encoded protein: CASRLGQGLQETQYF.